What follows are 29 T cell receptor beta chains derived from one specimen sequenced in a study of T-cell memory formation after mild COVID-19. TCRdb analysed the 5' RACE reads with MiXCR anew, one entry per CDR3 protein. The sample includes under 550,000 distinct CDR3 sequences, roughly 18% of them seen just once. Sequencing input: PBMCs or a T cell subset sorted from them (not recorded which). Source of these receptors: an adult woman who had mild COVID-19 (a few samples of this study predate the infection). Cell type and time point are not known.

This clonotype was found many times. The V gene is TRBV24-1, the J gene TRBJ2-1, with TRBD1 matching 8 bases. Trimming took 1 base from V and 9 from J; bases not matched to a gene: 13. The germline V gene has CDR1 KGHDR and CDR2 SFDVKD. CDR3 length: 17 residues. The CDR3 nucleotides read TGTGCCACCAGTGATTTTCCGACTGACAGGGGAGTGGGTGAGCAGTTCTTC. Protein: CATSDFPTDRGVGEQFF.

CDR3 sequence reads: CSVPGPEGWTYNEQFF. CDR3 DNA: TGCAGCGTCCCAGGCCCCGAGGGCTGGACCTACAATGAGCAGTTCTTC. The chain links TRBV29-1 to TRBJ2-1, with D possibly being TRBD2 (5 bases). The V end was cut by 6 bases, the J end by 2 bases, with 20 bases between. From germline, CDR1 is SQVTM and CDR2 ANQGSEA. The CDR3 length is 16 residues.

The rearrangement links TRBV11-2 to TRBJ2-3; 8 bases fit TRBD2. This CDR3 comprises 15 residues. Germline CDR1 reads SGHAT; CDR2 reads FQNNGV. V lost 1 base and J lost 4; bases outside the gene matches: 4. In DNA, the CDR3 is TGTGCCAGCAGCTTAGCGGGACTAGGCCCAGATACGCAGTATTTT. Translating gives CASSLAGLGPDTQYF.

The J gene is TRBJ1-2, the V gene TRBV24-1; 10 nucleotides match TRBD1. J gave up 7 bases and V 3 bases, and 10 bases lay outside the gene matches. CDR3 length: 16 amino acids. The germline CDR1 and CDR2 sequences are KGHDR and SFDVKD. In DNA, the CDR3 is TGTGCCACCAGTGATACCGTGACAGGGGGCATAAGTGGCTACACCTTC. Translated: CATSDTVTGGISGYTF.

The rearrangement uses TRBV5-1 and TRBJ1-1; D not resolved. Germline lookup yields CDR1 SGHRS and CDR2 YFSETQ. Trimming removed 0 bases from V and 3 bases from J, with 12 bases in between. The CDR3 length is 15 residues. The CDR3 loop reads CASSLGEIHYTEAFF. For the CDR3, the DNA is TGCGCCAGCAGCTTGGGAGAGATCCATTACACTGAAGCTTTCTTT.

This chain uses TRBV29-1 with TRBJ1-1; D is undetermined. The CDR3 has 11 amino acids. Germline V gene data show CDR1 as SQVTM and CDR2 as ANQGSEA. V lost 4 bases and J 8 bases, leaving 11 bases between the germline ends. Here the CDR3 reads CSVGPDREAFF. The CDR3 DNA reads TGCAGCGTTGGCCCCGACCGAGAAGCTTTCTTT.

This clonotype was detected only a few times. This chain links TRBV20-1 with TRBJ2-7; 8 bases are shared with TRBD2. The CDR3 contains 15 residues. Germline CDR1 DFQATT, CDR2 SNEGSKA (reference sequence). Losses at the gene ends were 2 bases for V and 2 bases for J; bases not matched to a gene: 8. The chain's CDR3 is CSARNWREAAYEQYF. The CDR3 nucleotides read TGCAGTGCTAGAAACTGGCGGGAGGCCGCCTACGAGCAGTACTTC.

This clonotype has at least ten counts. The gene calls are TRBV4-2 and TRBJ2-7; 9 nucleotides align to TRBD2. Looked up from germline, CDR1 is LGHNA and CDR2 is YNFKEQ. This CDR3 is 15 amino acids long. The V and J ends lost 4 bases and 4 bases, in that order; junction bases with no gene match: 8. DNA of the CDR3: TGTGCCAGCAGCCCGCTGACTAGCGGACTTTACGAGCAGTACTTC. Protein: CASSPLTSGLYEQYF.

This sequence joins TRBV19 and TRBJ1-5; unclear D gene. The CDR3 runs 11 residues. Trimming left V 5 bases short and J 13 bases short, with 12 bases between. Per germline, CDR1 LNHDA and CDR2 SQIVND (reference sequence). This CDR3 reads CASSSDVRQHF. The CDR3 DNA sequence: TGTGCCAGTAGTTCGGATGTAAGGCAGCATTTT.

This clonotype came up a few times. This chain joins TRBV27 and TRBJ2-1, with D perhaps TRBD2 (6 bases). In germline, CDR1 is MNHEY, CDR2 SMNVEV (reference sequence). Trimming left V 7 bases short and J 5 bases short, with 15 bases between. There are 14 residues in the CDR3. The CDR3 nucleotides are TGTGCCAGCACCTATCTCGGCGGGGACAATGAGCAGTTCTTC. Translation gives CASTYLGGDNEQFF.

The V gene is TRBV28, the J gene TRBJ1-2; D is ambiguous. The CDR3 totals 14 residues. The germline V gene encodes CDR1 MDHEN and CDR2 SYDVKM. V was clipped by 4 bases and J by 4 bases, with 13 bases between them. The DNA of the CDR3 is TGTGCCAGCAGTTCAATAGGTATCCCCTATGGCTACACCTTC. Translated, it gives CASSSIGIPYGYTF.

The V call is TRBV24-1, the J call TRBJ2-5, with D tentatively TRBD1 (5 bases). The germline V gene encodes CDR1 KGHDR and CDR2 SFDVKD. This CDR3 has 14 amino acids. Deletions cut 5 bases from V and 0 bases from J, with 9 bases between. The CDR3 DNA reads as TGTGCCACCAGTGTCCCAGGGTACCAAGAGACCCAGTACTTC. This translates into CATSVPGYQETQYF.

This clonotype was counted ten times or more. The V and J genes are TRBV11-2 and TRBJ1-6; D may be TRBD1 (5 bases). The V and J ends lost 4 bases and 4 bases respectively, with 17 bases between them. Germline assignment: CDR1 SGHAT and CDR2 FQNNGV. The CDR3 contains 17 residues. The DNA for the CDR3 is TGTGCCAGCAGCTCCCGCCCCGCTCAGGGATATAATTCACCCCTCCACTTT. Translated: CASSSRPAQGYNSPLHF.

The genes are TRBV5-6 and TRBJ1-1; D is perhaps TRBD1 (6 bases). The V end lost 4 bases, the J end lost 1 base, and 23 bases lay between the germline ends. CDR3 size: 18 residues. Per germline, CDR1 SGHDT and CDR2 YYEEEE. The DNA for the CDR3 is TGTGCCAGCAGCGGACCCGACAGGTTAAGGGCCGGGAACACTGAAGCTTTCTTT. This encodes CASSGPDRLRAGNTEAFF. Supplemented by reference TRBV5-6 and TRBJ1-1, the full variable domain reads DAGVTQSPTHLIKTRGQQVTLRCSPKSGHDTVSWYQQALGQGPQFIFQYYEEEERQRGNFPDRFSGHQFPNYSSELNVNALLLGDSALYLCASSGPDRLRAGNTEAFFGQGTRLTVV.

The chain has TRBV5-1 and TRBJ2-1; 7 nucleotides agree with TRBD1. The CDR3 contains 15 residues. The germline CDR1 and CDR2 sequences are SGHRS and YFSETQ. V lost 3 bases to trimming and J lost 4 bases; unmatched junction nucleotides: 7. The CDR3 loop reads CASSSNRDSYNEQFF. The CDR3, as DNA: TGCGCCAGCAGCTCAAACCGGGACAGTTACAATGAGCAGTTCTTC.

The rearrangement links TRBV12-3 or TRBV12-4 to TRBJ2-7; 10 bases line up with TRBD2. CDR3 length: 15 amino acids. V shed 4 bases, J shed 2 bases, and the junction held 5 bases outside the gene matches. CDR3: CASSSVAGGTYEQYF. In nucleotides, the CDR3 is TGTGCCAGCAGTTCCGTAGCGGGAGGCACCTACGAGCAGTACTTC.

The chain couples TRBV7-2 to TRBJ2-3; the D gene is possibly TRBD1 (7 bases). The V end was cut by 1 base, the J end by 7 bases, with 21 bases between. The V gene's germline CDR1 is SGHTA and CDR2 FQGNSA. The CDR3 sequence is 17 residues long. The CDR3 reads CASSLGRGGGNMYTQYF. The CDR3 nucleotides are TGTGCCAGCAGCTTAGGCCGTGGAGGGGGCAACATGTATACGCAGTATTTT.

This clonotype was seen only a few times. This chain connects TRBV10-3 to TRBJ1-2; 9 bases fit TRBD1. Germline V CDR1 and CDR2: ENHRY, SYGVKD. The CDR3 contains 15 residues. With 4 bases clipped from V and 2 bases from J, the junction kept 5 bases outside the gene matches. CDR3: CAISVGGQGNYGYTF. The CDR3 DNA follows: TGTGCCATCAGTGTAGGCGGACAGGGGAACTATGGCTACACCTTC.

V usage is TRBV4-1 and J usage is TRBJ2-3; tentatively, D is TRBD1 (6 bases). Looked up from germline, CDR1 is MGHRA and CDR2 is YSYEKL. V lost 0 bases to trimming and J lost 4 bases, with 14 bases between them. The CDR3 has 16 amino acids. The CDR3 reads CASSQDWGLGADTQYF. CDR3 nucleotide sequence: TGCGCCAGCAGCCAAGATTGGGGGCTTGGTGCAGATACGCAGTATTTT.

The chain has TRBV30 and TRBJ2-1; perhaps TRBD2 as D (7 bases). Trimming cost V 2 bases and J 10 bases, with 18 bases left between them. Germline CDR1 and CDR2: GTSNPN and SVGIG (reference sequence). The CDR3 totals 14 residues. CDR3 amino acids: CAWSRGGDNREQFF. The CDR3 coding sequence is TGTGCCTGGAGTAGGGGGGGGGACAACCGAGAGCAGTTCTTC. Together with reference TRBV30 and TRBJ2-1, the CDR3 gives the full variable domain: SQTIHQWPATLVQPVGSPLSLECTVEGTSNPNLYWYRQAAGRGLQLLFYSVGIGQISSEVPQNLSASRPQDRQFILSSKKLLLSDSGFYLCAWSRGGDNREQFFGPGTRLTVL.

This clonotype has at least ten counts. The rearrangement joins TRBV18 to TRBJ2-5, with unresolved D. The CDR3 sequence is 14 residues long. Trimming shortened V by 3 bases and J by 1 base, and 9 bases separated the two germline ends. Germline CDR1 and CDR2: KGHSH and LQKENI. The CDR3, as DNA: TGTGCCAGCTCACCCGACAAGGTCCAAGAGACCCAGTACTTC. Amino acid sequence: CASSPDKVQETQYF.

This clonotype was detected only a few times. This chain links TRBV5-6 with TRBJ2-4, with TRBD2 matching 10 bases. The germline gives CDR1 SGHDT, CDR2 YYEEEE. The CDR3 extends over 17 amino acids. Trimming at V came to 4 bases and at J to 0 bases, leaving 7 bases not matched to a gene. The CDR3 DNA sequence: TGTGCCAGCAGCACGTTAGCGGGGGGAATAGCCAAAAACATTCAGTACTTC. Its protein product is CASSTLAGGIAKNIQYF.

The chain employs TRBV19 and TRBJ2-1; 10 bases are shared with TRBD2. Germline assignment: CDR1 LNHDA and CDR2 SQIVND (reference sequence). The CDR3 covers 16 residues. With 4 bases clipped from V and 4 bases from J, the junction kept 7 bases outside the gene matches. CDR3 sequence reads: CASSTPGLASYNEQFF. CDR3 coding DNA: TGTGCCAGTAGTACGCCGGGACTAGCGAGTTACAATGAGCAGTTCTTC. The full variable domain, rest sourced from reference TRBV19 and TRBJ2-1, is DGGITQSPKYLFRKEGQNVTLSCEQNLNHDAMYWYRQDPGQGLRLIYYSQIVNDFQKGDIAEGYSVSREKKESFPLTVTSAQKNPTAFYLCASSTPGLASYNEQFFGPGTRLTVL.

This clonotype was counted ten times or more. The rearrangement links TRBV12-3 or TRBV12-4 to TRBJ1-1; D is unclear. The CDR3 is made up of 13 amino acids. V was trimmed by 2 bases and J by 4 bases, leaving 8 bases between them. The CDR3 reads CASSLQRGTEAFF. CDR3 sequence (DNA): TGTGCCAGCAGTTTACAACGCGGCACTGAAGCTTTCTTT.

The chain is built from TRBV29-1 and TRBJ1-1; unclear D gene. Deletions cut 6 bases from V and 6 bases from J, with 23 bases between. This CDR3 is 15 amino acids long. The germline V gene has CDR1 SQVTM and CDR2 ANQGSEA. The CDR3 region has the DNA TGCAGCGTCCGAAAGGTGGCACCGGGCAAGGCTGAAGCTTTCTTT. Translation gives CSVRKVAPGKAEAFF.

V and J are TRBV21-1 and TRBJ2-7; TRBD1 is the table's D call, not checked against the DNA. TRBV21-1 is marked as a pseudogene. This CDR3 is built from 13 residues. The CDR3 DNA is TGTGCCAGCAGCACGGCAGGGGGCATCGAGCAGTACTTC. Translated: CASSTAGGIEQYF.

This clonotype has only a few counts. CDR3 loop: CASGPFGRETQYF. CDR3 DNA: TGTGCCAGCGGACCGTTTGGTAGGGAGACCCAGTACTTC. The chain links TRBV6-5 to TRBJ2-5; unclear D gene. The CDR3 has 13 residues. Trimming removed 8 bases at V and 5 bases at J, with 15 bases between. Germline V gene lookup returns CDR1 MNHEY and CDR2 SVGAGI.

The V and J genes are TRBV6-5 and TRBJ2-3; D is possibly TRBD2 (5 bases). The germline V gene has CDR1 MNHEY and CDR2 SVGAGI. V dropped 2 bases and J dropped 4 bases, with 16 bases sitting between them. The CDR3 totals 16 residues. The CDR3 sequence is CASSYSVTAASDTQYF. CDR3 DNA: TGTGCCAGCAGTTACAGCGTCACAGCGGCTTCAGATACGCAGTATTTT.

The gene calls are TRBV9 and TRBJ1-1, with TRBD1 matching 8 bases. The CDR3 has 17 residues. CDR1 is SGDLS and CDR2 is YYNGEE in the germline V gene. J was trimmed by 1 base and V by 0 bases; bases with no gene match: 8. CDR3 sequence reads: CASSVAGGQHRNTEAFF. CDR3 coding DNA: TGTGCCAGCAGCGTAGCAGGGGGCCAGCACCGGAACACTGAAGCTTTCTTT.